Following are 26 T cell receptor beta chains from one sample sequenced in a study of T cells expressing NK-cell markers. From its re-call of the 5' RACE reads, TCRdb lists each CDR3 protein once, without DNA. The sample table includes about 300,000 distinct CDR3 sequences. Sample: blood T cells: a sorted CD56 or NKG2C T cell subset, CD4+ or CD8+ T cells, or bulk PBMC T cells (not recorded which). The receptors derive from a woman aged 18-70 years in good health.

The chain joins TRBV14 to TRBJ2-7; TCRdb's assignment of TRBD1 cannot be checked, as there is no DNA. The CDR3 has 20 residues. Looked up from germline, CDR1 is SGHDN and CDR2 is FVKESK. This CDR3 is CASSQASRGSPILNFYEQYF.

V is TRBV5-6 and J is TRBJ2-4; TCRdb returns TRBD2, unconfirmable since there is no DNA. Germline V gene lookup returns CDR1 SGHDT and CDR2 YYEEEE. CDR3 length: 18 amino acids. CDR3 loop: CASSLEPSRWQGKNIQYF.

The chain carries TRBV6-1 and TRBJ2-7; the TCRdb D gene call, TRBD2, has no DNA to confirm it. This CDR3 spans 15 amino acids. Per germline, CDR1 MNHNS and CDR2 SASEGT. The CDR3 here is CASEPRASRTYEQYF.

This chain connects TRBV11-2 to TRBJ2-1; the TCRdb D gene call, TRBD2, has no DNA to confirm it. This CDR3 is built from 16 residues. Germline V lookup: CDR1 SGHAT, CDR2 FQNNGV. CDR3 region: CASSLVGGRGYNEQFF.

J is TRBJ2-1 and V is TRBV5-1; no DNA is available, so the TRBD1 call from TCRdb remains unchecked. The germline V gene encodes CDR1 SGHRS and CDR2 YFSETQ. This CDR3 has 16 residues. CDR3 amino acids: CASSPRSGGPYNEQFF.

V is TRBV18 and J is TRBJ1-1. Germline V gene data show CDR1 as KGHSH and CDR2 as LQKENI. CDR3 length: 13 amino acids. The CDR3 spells CASSPGVNTEAFF.

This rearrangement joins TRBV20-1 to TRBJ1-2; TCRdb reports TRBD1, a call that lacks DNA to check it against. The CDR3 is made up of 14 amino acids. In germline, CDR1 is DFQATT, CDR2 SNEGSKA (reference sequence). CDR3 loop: CSARADRGDYGYTF.

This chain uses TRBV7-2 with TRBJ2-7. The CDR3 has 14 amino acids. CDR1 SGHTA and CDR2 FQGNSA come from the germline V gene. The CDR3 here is CASSLGRAFLEQYF.

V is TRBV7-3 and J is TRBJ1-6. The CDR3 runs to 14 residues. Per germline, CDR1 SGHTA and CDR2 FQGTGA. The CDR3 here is CASSLQAVNSPLHF.

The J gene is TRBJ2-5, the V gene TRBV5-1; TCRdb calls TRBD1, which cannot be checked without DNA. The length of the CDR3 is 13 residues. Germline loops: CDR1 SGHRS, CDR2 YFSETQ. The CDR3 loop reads CASSFGRQETQYF.

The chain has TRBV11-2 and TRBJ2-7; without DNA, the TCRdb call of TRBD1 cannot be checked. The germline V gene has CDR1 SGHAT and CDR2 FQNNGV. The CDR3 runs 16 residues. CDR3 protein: CASSSRTGGGLGEQYF.

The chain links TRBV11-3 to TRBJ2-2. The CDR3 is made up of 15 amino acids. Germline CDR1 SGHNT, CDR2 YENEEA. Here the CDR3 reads CASSLWGGSTGELFF.

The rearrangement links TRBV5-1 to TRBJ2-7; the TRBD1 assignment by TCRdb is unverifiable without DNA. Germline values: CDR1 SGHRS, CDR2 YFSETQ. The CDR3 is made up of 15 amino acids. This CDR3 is CASSPPSGSANEQYF.

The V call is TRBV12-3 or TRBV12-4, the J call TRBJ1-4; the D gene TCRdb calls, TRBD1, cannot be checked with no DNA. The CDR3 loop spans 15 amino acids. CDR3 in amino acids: CASREGGATNEKLFF.

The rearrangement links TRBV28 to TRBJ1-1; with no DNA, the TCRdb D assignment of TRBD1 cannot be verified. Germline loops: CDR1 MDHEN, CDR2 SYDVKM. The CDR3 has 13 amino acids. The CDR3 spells CASDDRRATEAFF.

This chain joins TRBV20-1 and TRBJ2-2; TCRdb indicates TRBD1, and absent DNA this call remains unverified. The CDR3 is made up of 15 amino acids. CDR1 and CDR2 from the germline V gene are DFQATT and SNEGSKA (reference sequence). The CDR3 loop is CSAPGGRGLTGELFF.

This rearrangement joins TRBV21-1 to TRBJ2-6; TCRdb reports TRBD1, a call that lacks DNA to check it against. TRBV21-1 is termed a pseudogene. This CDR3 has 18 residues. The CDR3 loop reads CASSKTGRGPSGANVLTF.

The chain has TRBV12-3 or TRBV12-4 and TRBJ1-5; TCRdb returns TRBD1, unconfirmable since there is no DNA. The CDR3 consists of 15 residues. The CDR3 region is CASSPSTGGNQPQHF.

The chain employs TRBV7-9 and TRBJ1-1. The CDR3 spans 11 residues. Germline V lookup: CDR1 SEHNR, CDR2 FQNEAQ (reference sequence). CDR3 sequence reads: CASSSMPRAFF. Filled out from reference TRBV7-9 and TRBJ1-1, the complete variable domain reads DTGVSQNPRHKITKRGQNVTFRCDPISEHNRLYWYRQTLGQGPEFLTYFQNEAQLEKSRLLSDRFSAERPKGSFSTLEIQRTEQGDSAMYLCASSSMPRAFFGQGTRLTVV.

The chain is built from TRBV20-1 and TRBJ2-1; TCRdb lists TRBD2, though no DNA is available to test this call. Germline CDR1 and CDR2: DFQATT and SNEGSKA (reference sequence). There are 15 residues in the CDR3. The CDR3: CSARSPLTSPNEQFF.

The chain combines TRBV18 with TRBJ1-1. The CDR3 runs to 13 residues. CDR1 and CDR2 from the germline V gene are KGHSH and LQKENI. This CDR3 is CASSGLSRPEAFF.

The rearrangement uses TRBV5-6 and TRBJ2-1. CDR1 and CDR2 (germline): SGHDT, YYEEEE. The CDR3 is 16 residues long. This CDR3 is CASSYGTGGLYNEQFF.

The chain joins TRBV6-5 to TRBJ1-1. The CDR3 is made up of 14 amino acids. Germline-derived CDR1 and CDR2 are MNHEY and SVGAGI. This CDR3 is CASSYSRARTEAFF.

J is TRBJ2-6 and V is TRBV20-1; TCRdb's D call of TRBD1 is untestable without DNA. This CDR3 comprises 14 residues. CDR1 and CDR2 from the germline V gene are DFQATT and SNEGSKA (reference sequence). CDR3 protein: CSAGTVSGANVLTF.

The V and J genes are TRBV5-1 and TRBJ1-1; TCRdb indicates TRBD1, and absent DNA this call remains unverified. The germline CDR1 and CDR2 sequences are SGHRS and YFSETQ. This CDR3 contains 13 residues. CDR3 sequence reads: CASSNQGSTEAFF.

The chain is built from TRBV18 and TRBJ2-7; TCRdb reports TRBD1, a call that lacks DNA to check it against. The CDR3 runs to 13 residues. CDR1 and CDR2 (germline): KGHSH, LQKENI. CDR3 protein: CASSPYRGYEQYF.